Listed here are 13 T cell receptor beta chains from one sample, sequenced in a study of T cell repertoires in cytomegalovirus infection. In TCRdb, the reads were re-called with MiXCR into one record per CDR3 protein. The top ten hold more than 13% of the sample, which has around 900,000 distinct CDR3 sequences, less than 35% seen once. These receptors are not linked to any known antigen. Sample: cultured CD8+ T cells from PBMCs, taken from culture after CMV antigen stimulation. These receptor sequences come from a human donor in good health (CMV status not recorded). Some clones in this sample may be carry-over from other donors' samples.

Comments on this clonotype: This may be a read error, as it is one base from a much larger clone. The rearrangement uses TRBV7-8 and TRBJ2-1; 9 bases line up with TRBD2. CDR1 and CDR2 from the germline V gene are SGHVS and FQNEAQ. CDR3 size: 15 residues. CDR3 sequence: CASGLVAGAYNEQFF. The DNA for the CDR3 is TGTGCCAGCGGCTTAGTAGCGGGAGCCTACAATGAGCAGTTCTTC.

The chain is built from TRBV9 and TRBJ2-7, with 8 bases fitting TRBD1. Losses at the gene ends were 4 bases for V and 3 bases for J; bases not matched to a gene: 9. The length of the CDR3 is 15 residues. Germline V gives CDR1 SGDLS, CDR2 YYNGEE. The CDR3 DNA is TGTGCCAGCAGCCCAGGGACAGGATCCTTCTACGAGCAGTACGTC. Translating it yields CASSPGTGSFYEQYV.

At least ten counts were recorded for this clonotype. The chain has TRBV12-3 or TRBV12-4 and TRBJ2-5; D is ambiguous. This CDR3 is 13 amino acids long. V shed 3 bases and J shed 4 bases, with 9 bases lying between them. The CDR3 region is CASSFPGGETQYF. CDR3 DNA sequence: TGTGCCAGCAGTTTTCCGGGTGGAGAGACCCAGTACTTC.

The CDR3 region has the DNA TGTGCCAGCAGCTATGACCCAAACTACGAGCAGTACTTC. Residues: CASSYDPNYEQYF. The gene calls are TRBV12-3 or TRBV12-4 and TRBJ2-7; D is undetermined. The CDR3 sequence is 13 residues long. Between the trimmed V and J ends, which lost 6 bases and 3 bases, there was a span of 12 bases.

The V and J genes are TRBV29-1 and TRBJ2-7; TRBD2 matches at 11 bases. V dropped 4 bases and J dropped 3; count of bases not matched to a gene: 11. The germline gives CDR1 SQVTM, CDR2 ANQGSEA. The CDR3 is 16 residues long. For the CDR3, the DNA is TGCAGCGTTGGGTCTCGACTAGCGGGGACAGTCTACGAGCAGTACTTC. Protein product: CSVGSRLAGTVYEQYF.

This clonotype came up a few times. The chain couples TRBV6-6 to TRBJ1-3, with TRBD1 matching 7 bases. CDR1 and CDR2 from the germline V gene are MNHNY and SVGAGI (reference sequence). Unmatched junction bases numbered 8, after V lost 2 bases and J lost 4 bases. CDR3 length: 16 amino acids. CDR3 residues: CASSYVAGGDGNTIYF. CDR3 in DNA: TGTGCCAGCAGTTACGTCGCAGGGGGGGACGGAAACACCATATATTTT.

This clonotype was seen only a few times. The chain links TRBV6-2 or TRBV6-3 to TRBJ2-3; D call uncertain. Germline assignment: CDR1 MNHEY and CDR2 SVGEGT. The V end was cut by 3 bases, the J end by 3 bases, with 13 bases between. The CDR3 extends over 15 amino acids. The DNA of the CDR3 is TGTGCCAGCAGTTATTACCGACGGAGTACAGATACGCAGTATTTT. The encoded protein is CASSYYRRSTDTQYF.

This clonotype was observed a handful of times. Here the CDR3 reads CASSIGNQGYGETQYF. The CDR3 DNA follows: TGTGCCAGTAGTATAGGAAACCAGGGTTATGGGGAGACCCAGTACTTC. This chain links TRBV19 with TRBJ2-5; D might be TRBD1 (5 bases). The germline CDR1 and CDR2 sequences are LNHDA and SQIVND (reference sequence). This CDR3 contains 16 residues. V was pared by 1 base and J by 5 bases, with 17 bases between.

The CDR3 DNA reads as TGTGCCAGCAGTTTATCGCAGAACCAAGAGACCCAGTACTTC. As protein: CASSLSQNQETQYF. The rearrangement links TRBV27 to TRBJ2-5; no clear D. V gave up 0 bases and J gave up 0 bases, with 5 bases separating them. This CDR3 region has 14 residues. Germline V lookup: CDR1 MNHEY, CDR2 SMNVEV (reference sequence).

The chain employs TRBV7-9 and TRBJ2-2; D is perhaps TRBD1 (5 bases). Germline lookup yields CDR1 SEHNR and CDR2 FQNEAQ (reference sequence). This CDR3 comprises 15 residues. Trimming shortened V by 1 base and J by 6 bases, and 12 bases separated the two germline ends. The CDR3 sequence: CASSLVQAYPGELFF. The CDR3 DNA sequence: TGTGCCAGCAGCTTAGTACAGGCTTATCCCGGGGAGCTGTTTTTT.

The V and J genes are TRBV6-5 and TRBJ2-5; D is unclear. This CDR3 is 15 amino acids long. Germline V gene data show CDR1 as MNHEY and CDR2 as SVGAGI. V lost 2 bases, J lost 3 bases, and 13 bases lay in between. CDR3 bases: TGTGCCAGCAGTTACACCATAGACAAAGAAGAGACCCAGTACTTC. Translated, it gives CASSYTIDKEETQYF.

The chain links TRBV27 to TRBJ2-1, with 8 bases identical to TRBD1. This CDR3 has 15 residues. The germline V gene has CDR1 MNHEY and CDR2 SMNVEV (reference sequence). After removal of 6 bases from V and 8 bases from J, the junction contained 12 bases not matched to a gene. CDR3 bases: TGTGCCAGCAGCCAGGGGGCCTCATTTTTGGATGAGCAGTTCTTC. It is translated as CASSQGASFLDEQFF.

V is TRBV7-9 and J is TRBJ2-7; a weak D match, TRBD2 (6 bases). The CDR3 sequence is 13 residues long. Germline values: CDR1 SEHNR, CDR2 FQNEAQ (reference sequence). The V end lost 5 bases, the J end lost 4 bases, and 12 bases lay between the germline ends. CDR3 in DNA: TGTGCCAGCAGCCCTGTTGGGACTTACGAGCAGTACGTC. Its protein is CASSPVGTYEQYV.